This paragraph covers one T cell receptor beta chain sequence. The data stem from a study of shared clonotypes between healthy human individuals. Trimming took 3 bases from V and 6 from J; bases not matched to a gene: 6. The CDR3 runs to 13 residues. The germline gives CDR1 SGHRS, CDR2 YFSETQ. Profiling relied on immunoSEQ multiplex PCR, and the TCRdb table lists in-frame clones only, not all of them. The top ten hold approximately 1.7% of the sample, which has about 710,000 clones, just under 75% seen once. The V call is TRBV5-1, the J call TRBJ2-7; 7 bases map to TRBD1. Specimen: memory CD4+ T cells sorted from blood. The subset denotes: CD45RA-negative fraction. The TCR comes from a woman aged 25 to 39 in good health. The CDR3: CASSYGQVGEQYF. CDR3 coding DNA: TGCGCCAGCAGCTATGGACAGGTTGGCGAGCAGTACTTC.